This TCR beta chain was sequenced for a study of blood T cell repertoires in COVID-19. Profiled with immunoSEQ multiplex PCR; TCRdb holds only in-frame clones, not every one. The sample contains 210,000 or so clones, approximately 81% of which appear only once. Source material: PBMCs or T cells enriched from blood (not recorded which). This receptor was identified in a woman in her forties or fifties with acute COVID-19.

The CDR3 region is CASSLESGVGEQYF. Written as DNA, the CDR3 is TGTGCCAGCAGCTTAGAGTCAGGGGTGGGAGAGCAGTACTTC. The chain carries TRBV11-2 and TRBJ2-7; D might be TRBD1 (6 bases). Between the trimmed V and J ends, which lost 0 bases and 7 bases, there was a span of 13 bases. CDR1 SGHAT and CDR2 FQNNGV come from the germline V gene. This CDR3 is 14 amino acids long.